Listed below are T cell receptor beta chains from one sample, sequenced in a study of shared clonotypes between healthy human individuals. The method was immunoSEQ multiplex PCR; TCRdb's version includes in-frame clones alone and lacks a portion of them. The profile shows hundreds of thousands of clones, 73% of them singletons. Sequencing was carried out using memory CD4+ T cells sorted from blood. Source of these receptors: a woman in her thirties in good health. Both conserved end residues are part of each CDR3. A D gene is named only where the DNA matches it firmly. Rows may omit the clone size; those that give it use once, few, many or a size class.

CDR3,DNA,V,J,D,size
CASSFAQGWGEKLFF,TGTGCCAGCAGCTTTGCACAGGGATGGGGTGAAAAACTGTTTTTT,TRBV13,TRBJ1-4,.,.
CASSLEAGNEKLFF,TGTGCCAGCAGCTTAGAGGCCGGGAATGAAAAACTGTTTTTT,TRBV7-2,TRBJ1-4,.,.
CASRPARNQPQHF,TGTGCCAGCAGGCCCGCCCGCAATCAGCCCCAGCATTTT,TRBV28,TRBJ1-5,.,.
CASSLISSGGQETQYF,TGCGCCAGCAGCTTGATATCTAGCGGGGGCCAAGAGACCCAGTACTTC,TRBV5-1,TRBJ2-5,TRBD2,.
CATSLAASGSHREQYF,TGTGCCACCAGCCTCGCGGCTAGCGGGAGTCATAGGGAGCAGTACTTC,TRBV15,TRBJ2-7,TRBD2,few
CASSLGLSTDTQYF,TGCGCCAGCAGCTTAGGACTAAGCACAGATACGCAGTATTTT,TRBV5-1,TRBJ2-3,.,.
CASSKVWVKTVYDGYTF,TGTGCCAGCAGCAAAGTTTGGGTAAAGACAGTCTACGATGGCTACACCTTC,TRBV21-1,TRBJ1-2,.,.
CASSQTSVKNNEQFF,TGTGCCAGCAGTCAAACTAGCGTAAAAAACAATGAGCAGTTCTTC,TRBV28,TRBJ2-1,TRBD2,.
CASSRRLAGGNTYNEQFF,TGTGCCAGCAGCCGGAGGCTAGCGGGAGGGAATACCTACAATGAGCAGTTCTTC,TRBV4-2,TRBJ2-1,TRBD2,.
CASSLELGGADTQYF,TGCGCCAGCAGCTTGGAGCTCGGGGGCGCAGATACGCAGTATTTT,TRBV5-1,TRBJ2-3,.,.
CASSYSAGTDTQYF,TGTGCCAGCAGCTACAGCGCGGGCACAGATACGCAGTATTTT,TRBV7-8,TRBJ2-3,.,.
CAWAPSAGNTIYF,TGTGCCTGGGCTCCCTCGGCGGGAAACACCATATATTTT,TRBV30,TRBJ1-3,.,.
CASSTNSNQPQHF,TGTGCCAGCAGCACGAATAGCAATCAGCCCCAGCATTTT,TRBV7-8,TRBJ1-5,.,.
CAISTQDFYEQYF,TGTGCCATCAGCACACAGGACTTCTACGAGCAGTACTTC,TRBV10-3,TRBJ2-7,.,.
CASSAPGRRSTDTQYF,TGTGCCAGCAGCGCTCCGGGACGCCGTAGCACAGATACGCAGTATTTT,TRBV11-2,TRBJ2-3,.,.
CASSLSGSNEQYF,TGTGCCAGCAGCCTTAGCGGGAGCAACGAGCAGTACTTC,TRBV4-2,TRBJ2-7,TRBD2,.
CASSQVIAKDRGPYGYTF,TGCGCCAGCAGCCAAGTAATCGCTAAGGACAGGGGGCCCTATGGCTACACCTTC,TRBV4-1,TRBJ1-2,TRBD1,.
CASSFRGQNNEQFF,TGTGCCAGCAGTTTCCGGGGGCAAAACAATGAGCAGTTCTTC,TRBV6-5,TRBJ2-1,.,.
CASSQDYEQYF,TGTGCCAGCAGCCAAGATTACGAGCAGTACTTC,TRBV4-2,TRBJ2-7,.,.
CASSRLNSNQPQHF,TGTGCCAGTAGCCGGCTCAATAGCAATCAGCCCCAGCATTTT,TRBV2,TRBJ1-5,.,.
CASSSGTGSYNEQFF,TGTGCCAGCAGTTCCGGGACAGGCTCCTACAATGAGCAGTTCTTC,TRBV7-6,TRBJ2-1,TRBD1,.
CASSLLTGGLAGDEQFF,TGTGCCAGCAGCTTGTTGACTGGAGGACTAGCGGGTGATGAGCAGTTCTTC,TRBV5-6,TRBJ2-1,TRBD2,.
CAITRDSNQPQHF,TGTGCCATCACCAGGGATAGCAATCAGCCCCAGCATTTT,TRBV10-3,TRBJ1-5,.,.
CASSRDHSGANVLTF,TGTGCCAGCAGCCGAGACCACTCTGGGGCCAACGTCCTGACTTTC,TRBV11-2,TRBJ2-6,.,once
CASRRQAGNYGYTF,TGTGCCAGCAGGAGACAGGCGGGTAACTATGGCTACACCTTC,TRBV28,TRBJ1-2,.,.
CASSLYSPNEKLFF,TGCGCCAGCAGCTTGTACAGCCCTAATGAAAAACTGTTTTTT,TRBV5-1,TRBJ1-4,.,once
CASSREVVSNQPQHF,TGTGCCAGTAGTCGGGAAGTTGTGAGTAATCAGCCCCAGCATTTT,TRBV19,TRBJ1-5,.,.
CASRPSAGELFF,TGTGCCAGCAGGCCCTCGGCGGGGGAGCTGTTTTTT,TRBV2,TRBJ2-2,.,.
CASSSSGGYTGELFF,.,TRBV5-5,TRBJ2-2,.,.
CASLGQGNTEAFF,TGTGCCAGCTTAGGACAGGGGAACACTGAAGCTTTCTTT,TRBV27,TRBJ1-1,TRBD1,.
CASSLFVSASGISAYEQYF,TGTGCCAGCAGTTTATTCGTCTCGGCTAGCGGGATATCTGCCTACGAGCAGTACTTC,TRBV28,TRBJ2-7,TRBD2,.
CASSSVAQPIQETQYF,TGTGCCAGCAGTTCCGTTGCGCAGCCGATACAAGAGACCCAGTACTTC,TRBV6-5,TRBJ2-5,.,.
CASSLGQGSEKLFF,TGTGCCAGCAGCTTAGGACAGGGGAGTGAAAAACTGTTTTTT,TRBV7-6,TRBJ1-4,TRBD1,few
CASSEMYGTQYF,TGCGCCAGCAGTGAGATGTACGGGACCCAGTACTTC,TRBV10-1,TRBJ2-5,.,.
CASRRAGQTYEQYF,TGTGCCAGCAGGAGAGCGGGACAGACCTACGAGCAGTACTTC,TRBV6-6,TRBJ2-7,.,.
CASSLVQGGTDTQYF,TGTGCCAGCAGTTTAGTCCAGGGAGGCACAGATACGCAGTATTTT,TRBV27,TRBJ2-3,.,.
CASGTSGGPYNEQFF,TGTGCCAGCGGTACCTCAGGGGGCCCCTACAATGAGCAGTTCTTC,TRBV28,TRBJ2-1,TRBD1,.
CASSQAQNYGYTF,TGTGCCAGCAGCCAAGCACAGAACTATGGCTACACCTTC,TRBV14,TRBJ1-2,.,once
CASSGAPEGSASTDTQYF,TGTGCCAGCAGCGGAGCGCCGGAGGGGTCCGCTAGCACAGATACGCAGTATTTT,TRBV21-1,TRBJ2-3,.,once
CASSLSGLAGFINEQFF,TGTGCCAGCAGCCTGTCGGGACTAGCGGGATTCATCAATGAGCAGTTCTTC,TRBV5-4,TRBJ2-1,TRBD2,once
CASIDSQGNEQFF,TGTGCCAGCATTGATAGTCAGGGCAATGAGCAGTTCTTC,TRBV28,TRBJ2-1,.,.